The 32 T cell receptor beta chains reported below all come from one sample, sequenced in a study of T cells in Graves' hyperthyroidism and ophthalmopathy. The source material, RNA transcripts, was used to amplify TCR beta CDR3 regions. Researchers ran a first-round RT-PCR on the TCR CDR3 using the HTBI primer set. TCRdb processed the multiplex PCR reads anew with MiXCR; each CDR3 protein has one entry. The sample gives about 500,000 distinct CDR3 sequences, 16% of which show up once; about 17% is in the top ten. Sequencing was carried out using blood. Every receptor here comes from a woman under 30 with Graves' hyperthyroidism.

The chain couples TRBV28 to TRBJ2-7, with D perhaps being TRBD1 or TRBD2 (5 bases each). The V end lost 7 bases, the J end lost 2 bases, and 15 bases lay between the germline ends. Germline V gives CDR1 MDHEN, CDR2 SYDVKM. The CDR3 sequence is 14 residues long. The CDR3 region is CASNPVQGPYEQYF. CDR3 nucleotides: TGTGCCAGCAACCCCGTGCAGGGACCCTACGAGCAGTACTTC.

Only a few counts were recorded for this clonotype. V is TRBV28 and J is TRBJ2-7, with TRBD1 identical over 11 bases. Germline CDR1 MDHEN, CDR2 SYDVKM. The CDR3 loop spans 15 amino acids. The V and J ends lost 8 bases and 4 bases, in that order; junction bases with no gene match: 10. CDR3 loop: CASFPEGTGGYEQYF. The CDR3 region has the DNA TGTGCCAGCTTCCCAGAGGGGACAGGGGGATACGAGCAGTACTTC.

Many counts were recorded for this clonotype. The rearrangement joins TRBV2 to TRBJ2-1; maybe TRBD1 (6 bases). CDR1 SNHLY and CDR2 FYNNEI come from the germline V gene. The CDR3 is 12 residues long. V was clipped by 3 bases and J by 8 bases, with 8 bases between them. The CDR3 protein is CASSDRGYEQFF. For the CDR3, the DNA is TGTGCCAGCAGTGACAGGGGCTATGAGCAGTTCTTC.

The chain uses TRBV27 and TRBJ2-7, with D unresolved. Germline lookup yields CDR1 MNHEY and CDR2 SMNVEV (reference sequence). The CDR3 is made up of 13 amino acids. With 8 bases removed from V and 2 bases from J, the gap between germline ends came to 13 bases. CDR3 nucleotide sequence: TGTGCCAGCCGCTTTTCAGTTACCTACGAGCAGTACTTC. It yields the protein CASRFSVTYEQYF.

This chain joins TRBV20-1 and TRBJ2-4; D not resolved. Trimming took off 5 bases at V and 3 bases at J, with 20 bases between the two ends. Germline CDR1 is DFQATT and CDR2 is SNEGSKA (reference sequence). The CDR3 has 16 residues. CDR3 region: CSAPTTTSRSKNIQYF. CDR3 nucleotides: TGCAGTGCTCCTACCACGACAAGTCGGAGCAAAAACATTCAGTACTTC.

For this clonotype: A read error may be the cause here, since a much bigger clone is one base away. J is TRBJ2-7 and V is TRBV12-3 or TRBV12-4; 9 positions match TRBD1. This CDR3 region has 14 residues. The CDR3: CACSLRDREAKQYF. DNA of the CDR3: TGTGCCTGCAGTTTACGGGACAGGGAGGCTAAGCAGTACTTC.

This clonotype was counted at least ten times. CDR3 loop: CASSFGPSRAPDTQYF. The CDR3 DNA follows: TGTGCCAGCAGTTTTGGTCCCTCCCGGGCCCCAGATACGCAGTATTTT. The V gene is TRBV12-3 or TRBV12-4, the J gene TRBJ2-3, with unresolved D. This CDR3 region has 16 residues. Trimming removed 3 bases from V and 4 bases from J, with 17 bases in between.

The chain employs TRBV7-9 and TRBJ1-3; D is unresolved. The CDR3 has 13 residues. The germline gives CDR1 SEHNR, CDR2 FQNEAQ (reference sequence). The V end lost 5 bases, the J end lost 0 bases, and 5 bases lay between the germline ends. The CDR3 protein is CASSDYSGNTIYF. The CDR3 DNA reads as TGTGCCAGCAGCGATTACTCTGGAAACACCATATATTTT.

The gene calls are TRBV18 and TRBJ1-1; tentatively, D is TRBD1 (6 bases). CDR1 KGHSH and CDR2 LQKENI come from the germline V gene. CDR3 length: 14 residues. V was pared by 8 bases and J by 1 base, with 14 bases between. In nucleotides, the CDR3 is TGTGCCAGCCCACATGCCAGGGGGAACACTGAAGCTTTCTTT. This codes for CASPHARGNTEAFF.

The chain employs TRBV18 and TRBJ2-4, with TRBD2 as a possible D gene (6 bases). Trimming cost V 8 bases and J 8 bases, with 19 bases left between them. Germline loops: CDR1 KGHSH, CDR2 LQKENI. CDR3 length: 14 amino acids. The CDR3 region is CASKPQGPGDIQYF. For the CDR3, the DNA is TGTGCCAGCAAACCCCAGGGTCCGGGGGACATTCAGTACTTC.

The table lists this clonotype with a count of one. The gene calls are TRBV5-6 and TRBJ2-1; 11 positions agree with TRBD2. CDR3 length equals 17 residues. In germline, CDR1 is SGHDT, CDR2 YYEEEE. The V gene end was trimmed by 1 base and the J gene end by 4 bases; junction bases not matched to a gene: 7. This CDR3 is CASSLFISGGVYNEQFF. The CDR3 region has the DNA TGTGCCAGCAGCTTGTTCATTAGCGGGGGGGTTTACAATGAGCAGTTCTTC. Full variable domain (missing parts from reference TRBV5-6 and TRBJ2-1): DAGVTQSPTHLIKTRGQQVTLRCSPKSGHDTVSWYQQALGQGPQFIFQYYEEEERQRGNFPDRFSGHQFPNYSSELNVNALLLGDSALYLCASSLFISGGVYNEQFFGPGTRLTVL.

This sequence joins TRBV4-2 and TRBJ1-4; tentative D call: TRBD1 (6 bases). Trimming cost V 8 bases and J 7 bases, with 17 bases left between them. Germline CDR1 LGHNA, CDR2 YNFKEQ. The CDR3 sequence is 14 residues long. The CDR3, as DNA: TGTGCCAGCGGTACGGGGGGGGCTGGTGAAAAACTGTTTTTT. It yields the protein CASGTGGAGEKLFF.

This clonotype was seen repeatedly, ten times or more. The V call is TRBV7-2, the J call TRBJ2-3; 13 bases are a match to TRBD2. With V trimmed by 5 bases and J by 4 bases, 6 bases remained unmatched. The CDR3 consists of 16 residues. Germline CDR1 SGHTA, CDR2 FQGNSA. DNA of the CDR3: TGTGCCAGCAGCACTAGACTAGCGGGAGGTCCAGATACGCAGTATTTT. This codes for CASSTRLAGGPDTQYF.

Ten or more counts support this clonotype. This chain joins TRBV6-1 and TRBJ2-1; 8 positions agree with TRBD2. Germline V CDR1 and CDR2: MNHNS, SASEGT. Unmatched junction bases numbered 11, after V lost 7 bases and J lost 6 bases. The CDR3 is 15 residues long. The CDR3 nucleotides read TGTGCCAGCAACAACGGGGGGGAGAAGGGCAATGAGCAGTTCTTC. It encodes CASNNGGEKGNEQFF.

The J gene is TRBJ2-7, the V gene TRBV29-1; no definite D call. Trimming removed 0 bases from V and 0 bases from J, with 15 bases in between. Germline-derived CDR1 and CDR2 are SQVTM and ANQGSEA. There are 16 residues in the CDR3. The CDR3: CSVEDLSSPNSYEQYF. The DNA for the CDR3 is TGCAGCGTTGAAGATCTATCATCGCCTAACTCCTACGAGCAGTACTTC.

The J gene is TRBJ2-3, the V gene TRBV5-1; TRBD2 aligns across 13 bases. V trimming: 0 bases; J trimming: 6 bases; junction bases outside the gene matches: 1. The V gene's germline CDR1 is SGHRS and CDR2 YFSETQ. The CDR3 spans 15 residues. In DNA, the CDR3 is TGCGCCAGCAGCTTGGGGACTAGCGGGAGTGATACGCAGTATTTT. This translates into CASSLGTSGSDTQYF.

At least ten counts were recorded for this clonotype. The chain carries TRBV30 and TRBJ2-1; 12 bases fit TRBD2. The CDR3 totals 14 residues. Germline trimming cut 8 bases from V and 7 bases from J; bases unmatched to any gene: 9. Germline assignment: CDR1 GTSNPN and CDR2 SVGIG (reference sequence). This chain's CDR3 is CAARLAGDRNEQFF. The CDR3 DNA reads TGTGCCGCCCGACTAGCGGGAGATCGGAATGAGCAGTTCTTC. The full variable domain, with the rest looked up from reference TRBV30 and TRBJ2-1, is SQTIHQWPATLVQPVGSPLSLECTVEGTSNPNLYWYRQAAGRGLQLLFYSVGIGQISSEVPQNLSASRPQDRQFILSSKKLLLSDSGFYLCAARLAGDRNEQFFGPGTRLTVL.

This clonotype was observed at least ten times. The chain combines TRBV24-1 with TRBJ2-1; TRBD1 matches at 7 bases. Per the germline V gene, CDR1 is KGHDR and CDR2 is SFDVKD. The CDR3 has 14 residues. Losses at the gene ends were 7 bases for V and 4 bases for J; bases not matched to a gene: 6. Written as DNA, the CDR3 is TGTGCCACCAGAGACAGGGTTGGTTACAATGAGCAGTTCTTC. Its translation: CATRDRVGYNEQFF.

The chain carries TRBV4-1 and TRBJ2-1; 15 bases map to TRBD2. Trimming cost V 4 bases and J 8 bases; bases outside gene matches: 6. Germline CDR1 reads MGHRA; CDR2 reads YSYEKL. The CDR3 covers 16 residues. The CDR3 DNA is TGCGCCAGCAGCCCTCGGACTAGCGGGGGGGCCCATGAGCAGTTCTTC. Translation: CASSPRTSGGAHEQFF.

This clonotype showed up many times. The chain links TRBV7-3 to TRBJ2-1; D is unresolved. The germline CDR1 and CDR2 sequences are SGHTA and FQGTGA. The CDR3 is 14 residues long. V was clipped by 0 bases and J by 9 bases, with 12 bases between them. The CDR3 nucleotides are TGTGCCAGCAGCTTAACTGGCCAGTCCAGTGAGCAGTTCTTC. This sequence encodes CASSLTGQSSEQFF.

In its sample, this clonotype was seen many times. The chain is built from TRBV7-9 and TRBJ2-1; the D gene is possibly TRBD1 (6 bases). There are 17 residues in the CDR3. V was cut by 2 bases and J by 6 bases, with 20 bases left in between. The germline CDR1 and CDR2 sequences are SEHNR and FQNEAQ (reference sequence). CDR3 sequence: CASSLTSGRGVGNEQFF. In nucleotides, the CDR3 is TGTGCCAGCAGCTTAACGTCGGGCAGGGGAGTTGGCAATGAGCAGTTCTTC.

The chain carries TRBV7-9 and TRBJ2-1, with TRBD2 as a possible D gene (7 bases). Looked up from germline, CDR1 is SEHNR and CDR2 is FQNEAQ (reference sequence). Between the trimmed V and J ends, which lost 2 bases and 9 bases, there was a span of 11 bases. The CDR3 covers 13 residues. The CDR3 region has the DNA TGTGCCAGCAGCTTAAGGGGGGGGGTTGAGCAGTTCTTC. This sequence encodes CASSLRGGVEQFF.

This rearrangement joins TRBV2 to TRBJ2-3; perhaps TRBD2 as D (5 bases). The CDR3 has 15 amino acids. CDR1 and CDR2 from the germline V gene are SNHLY and FYNNEI. V was cut by 4 bases and J by 4 bases, with 15 bases left in between. CDR3 protein: CASSGILRTPDTQYF. CDR3 DNA: TGTGCCAGCAGTGGAATTTTAAGGACTCCAGATACGCAGTATTTT.

This chain connects TRBV5-1 to TRBJ2-7; no firm D call. The CDR3 length is 15 residues. The V gene's germline CDR1 is SGHRS and CDR2 YFSETQ. V was trimmed by 4 bases and J by 0 bases, leaving 14 bases between them. The CDR3 is CASSQAQEYSYEQYF. CDR3 in DNA: TGCGCCAGCAGCCAAGCGCAGGAATACTCCTACGAGCAGTACTTC.

The chain has TRBV7-8 and TRBJ2-7, with D tentatively TRBD1 (6 bases). This CDR3 contains 14 residues. Trimming took off 5 bases at V and 3 bases at J, with 14 bases between the two ends. The germline V gene has CDR1 SGHVS and CDR2 FQNEAQ. The chain's CDR3 is CASSPRGQNYEQYF. CDR3 sequence (DNA): TGTGCCAGCAGCCCACGCGGACAGAACTACGAGCAGTACTTC.

The V call is TRBV19, the J call TRBJ2-2, with 10 bases fitting TRBD2. The V gene end was trimmed by 4 bases and the J gene end by 10 bases; junction bases not matched to a gene: 3. The CDR3 sequence is 13 residues long. CDR1 and CDR2 from the germline V gene are LNHDA and SQIVND (reference sequence). The CDR3 DNA reads TGTGCCAGTAGTACTAGCGGGAGTAAGGAGCTGTTTTTT. This sequence encodes CASSTSGSKELFF.

This clonotype occurred many times. This rearrangement joins TRBV10-3 to TRBJ2-5; D remains unclear. The CDR3 covers 14 residues. Germline assignment: CDR1 ENHRY and CDR2 SYGVKD. V lost 8 bases and J lost 2, with 15 bases in between. For the CDR3, the DNA is TGTGCCATCGGGGATGAGTCCGCACAAGAGACCCAGTACTTC. This codes for CAIGDESAQETQYF.

This clonotype was counted many times. V usage is TRBV2 and J usage is TRBJ2-7, with TRBD1 matching over 9 bases. V shed 11 bases and J 4 bases; nucleotides not matched to a gene: 12. The CDR3 is 14 residues long. Per germline, CDR1 SNHLY and CDR2 FYNNEI. The CDR3 sequence: CAAFTGGTRYEQYF. In nucleotides, the CDR3 is TGTGCCGCTTTTACAGGGGGCACCCGTTACGAGCAGTACTTC.

Comments on this clonotype: A much bigger clone sits one base away, suggesting this may be a read error. The J gene is TRBJ1-2, the V gene TRBV3-1; TRBD1 aligns across 7 bases. There are 15 residues in the CDR3. Germline values: CDR1 LGHDT, CDR2 YNNKEL (reference sequence). In DNA form, the CDR3 reads TGTGCCGGCAGCCAGACCGGGGGGACAGCCTATGGCTACACCTTC. The encoded protein is CAGSQTGGTAYGYTF.

This chain joins TRBV28 and TRBJ2-7; 8 nucleotides match TRBD1. CDR3 length: 13 residues. Germline V gene data show CDR1 as MDHEN and CDR2 as SYDVKM. V lost 6 bases and J lost 5; bases outside the gene matches: 6. This chain's CDR3 is CASRNRGDHEQYF. CDR3 sequence (DNA): TGTGCCAGCAGAAACAGGGGGGACCACGAGCAGTACTTC.

The table lists this clonotype with a few counts. The chain links TRBV25-1 to TRBJ2-1, with D unclear. Trimming removed 4 bases at V and 9 bases at J, with 13 bases between. The CDR3 is made up of 13 amino acids. Germline CDR1 is MGHDK and CDR2 is SYGVNS. As DNA, the CDR3 is TGTGCCAGCAGTGCCTACGTGGGAAGTGAGCAGTTCTTC. It codes for CASSAYVGSEQFF. Complete variable domain (other parts from reference TRBV25-1 and TRBJ2-1): EADIYQTPRYLVIGTGKKITLECSQTMGHDKMYWYQQDPGMELHLIHYSYGVNSTEKGDLSSESTVSRIRTEHFPLTLESARPSHTSQYLCASSAYVGSEQFFGPGTRLTVL.

This clonotype occurred many times. The chain joins TRBV2 to TRBJ2-1; 9 positions agree with TRBD2. Losses at the gene ends were 7 bases for V and 1 base for J; bases not matched to a gene: 8. The length of the CDR3 is 16 residues. From germline, CDR1 is SNHLY and CDR2 FYNNEI. The DNA of the CDR3 is TGTGCCAGCATGGGACTAGCAGTTCGGTCCTACAATGAGCAGTTCTTC. It translates to CASMGLAVRSYNEQFF.